One and the same sample provided the 8 T cell receptor beta chains below, sequenced in a study of CD4 T cells in relation to SARS-CoV-2 and coronaviruses. Their cognate antigens are unknown. Before the COVID-19 pandemic, during about 2010-2018, CD4+ T cells were taken from unexposed donors. Isolation of CD4+ T cells took place after nine to ten days in culture. Using immunoSEQ multiplex PCR, the repertoire was profiled, and TCRdb retains in-frame clones only, with some absent. The sample shows some 17,000 clones, over 65% of them seen only once. Sequenced input: CD4+ T cells from PBMCs, cultured in vitro. The receptors shown here come from a human donor in good health.

This chain uses TRBV28 with TRBJ2-3, with D tentatively TRBD2 (6 bases). Germline V lookup: CDR1 MDHEN, CDR2 SYDVKM. The CDR3 spans 15 residues. Trimming took 5 bases from V and 5 from J, leaving 17 bases between them. DNA of the CDR3: TGTGCCAGCAGTCTTCCGGGGGTGATAGGAGATACGCAGTATTTT. Translation gives CASSLPGVIGDTQYF.

The V and J genes are TRBV3-1 (or the pseudogene TRBV3-2) and TRBJ2-7; D gene ambiguous. Germline V gene sequence: CDR1 LGHDT, CDR2 YNNKEL (reference sequence). The V end was cut by 1 base, the J end by 2 bases, with 3 bases between. This CDR3 contains 12 residues. CDR3 region: CASSQATYEQYF. The CDR3, as DNA: TGTGCCAGCAGCCAAGCCACCTACGAGCAGTACTTC.

The chain links TRBV5-1 to TRBJ1-1; possible D gene TRBD1, 5 bases. CDR1 and CDR2 from the germline V gene are SGHRS and YFSETQ. CDR3 length: 13 amino acids. V lost 0 bases and J 8 bases, leaving 11 bases between the germline ends. CDR3 in DNA: TGCGCCAGCAGCTTGGTTCTTGGGGGGGAAGCTTTCTTT. As protein: CASSLVLGGEAFF.

This clone has just a few counts. The chain is built from TRBV15 and TRBJ2-7; D is undetermined. The V gene's germline CDR1 is LNHNV and CDR2 YYDKDF (reference sequence). The CDR3 has 19 amino acids. Trimming removed 0 bases from V and 0 bases from J, with 21 bases in between. The CDR3 region has the DNA TGTGCCACCAGCAGAGAACGCTCCTCGTGGGGTGCCCGCTCCTACGAGCAGTACTTC. As protein: CATSRERSSWGARSYEQYF.

The chain employs TRBV2 and TRBJ2-3; 7 positions agree with TRBD2. This CDR3 has 14 amino acids. V shed 7 bases and J 2 bases; nucleotides not matched to a gene: 6. CDR1 and CDR2 (germline): SNHLY, FYNNEI. Here the CDR3 reads CASKVAGATDTQYF. For the CDR3, the DNA is TGTGCCAGCAAAGTGGCGGGAGCCACAGATACGCAGTATTTT.

The chain couples TRBV5-1 to TRBJ1-2; D is perhaps TRBD1 (6 bases). The CDR3 is 15 amino acids. The germline gives CDR1 SGHRS, CDR2 YFSETQ. V was pared by 4 bases and J by 5 bases, with 18 bases between. CDR3 sequence: CASSLSSGGAYGYTF. Here the CDR3 DNA reads TGCGCCAGCAGCCTCTCCTCCGGGGGGGCTTATGGCTACACCTTC.

The V and J genes are TRBV4-1 and TRBJ1-1; D gene unclear. The CDR3 totals 18 residues. CDR1 and CDR2 from the germline V gene are MGHRA and YSYEKL. V lost 2 bases and J 10 bases, leaving 29 bases between the germline ends. The CDR3 nucleotides are TGCGCCAGCAGCCAATTAGTCCGAAAAGAAGAAGTGGTTTTTGGAGCTTTCTTT. It translates to CASSQLVRKEEVVFGAFF.

CDR3 bases: TGTGCCAGCAGTATACAGGCTAACTATGGCTACACCTTC. This gives the protein CASSIQANYGYTF. This chain links TRBV12-3 or TRBV12-4 with TRBJ1-2; possibly TRBD1 for D (5 bases). The CDR3 runs to 13 residues. Deletions cut 5 bases from V and 0 bases from J, with 7 bases between.